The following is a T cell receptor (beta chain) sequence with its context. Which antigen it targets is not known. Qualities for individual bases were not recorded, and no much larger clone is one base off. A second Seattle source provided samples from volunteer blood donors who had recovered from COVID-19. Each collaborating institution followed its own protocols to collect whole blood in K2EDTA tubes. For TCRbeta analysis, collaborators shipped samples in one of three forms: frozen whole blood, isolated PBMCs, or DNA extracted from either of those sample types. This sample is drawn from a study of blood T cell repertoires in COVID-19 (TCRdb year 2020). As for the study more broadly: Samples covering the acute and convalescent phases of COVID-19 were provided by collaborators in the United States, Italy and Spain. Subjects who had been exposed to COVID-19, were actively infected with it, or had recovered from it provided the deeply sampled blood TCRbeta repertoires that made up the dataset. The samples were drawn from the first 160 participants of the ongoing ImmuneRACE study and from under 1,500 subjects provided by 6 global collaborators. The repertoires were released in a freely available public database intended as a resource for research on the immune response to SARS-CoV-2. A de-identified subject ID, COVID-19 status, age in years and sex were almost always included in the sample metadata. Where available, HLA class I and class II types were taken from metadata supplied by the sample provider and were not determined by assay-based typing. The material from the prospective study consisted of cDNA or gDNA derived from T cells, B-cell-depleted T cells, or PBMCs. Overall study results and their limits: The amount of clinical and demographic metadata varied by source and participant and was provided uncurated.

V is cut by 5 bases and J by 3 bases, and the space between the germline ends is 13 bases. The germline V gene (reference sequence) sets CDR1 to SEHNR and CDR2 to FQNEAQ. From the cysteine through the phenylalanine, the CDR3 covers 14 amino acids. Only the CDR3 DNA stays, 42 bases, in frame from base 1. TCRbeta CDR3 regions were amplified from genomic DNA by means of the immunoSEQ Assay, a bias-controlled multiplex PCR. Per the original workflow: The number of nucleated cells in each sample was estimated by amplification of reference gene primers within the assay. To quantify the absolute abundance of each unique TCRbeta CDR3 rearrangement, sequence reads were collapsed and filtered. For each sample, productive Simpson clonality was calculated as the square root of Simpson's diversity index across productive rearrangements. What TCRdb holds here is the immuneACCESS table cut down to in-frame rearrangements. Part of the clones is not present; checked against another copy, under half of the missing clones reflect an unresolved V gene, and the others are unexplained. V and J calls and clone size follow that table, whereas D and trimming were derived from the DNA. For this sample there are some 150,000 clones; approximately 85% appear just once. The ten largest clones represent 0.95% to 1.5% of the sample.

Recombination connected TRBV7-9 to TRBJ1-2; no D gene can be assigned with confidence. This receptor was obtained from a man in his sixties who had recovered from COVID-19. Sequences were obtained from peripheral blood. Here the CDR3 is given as CASSPETVHYGYTF. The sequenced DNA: TGTGCCAGCAGCCCGGAGACCGTGCACTATGGCTACACCTTC.